Given below is one T cell receptor (beta chain) in context. In its sample, this clonotype was seen many times. Its binding antigen is unknown. Base qualities were left out, and no much larger clone turns up one base away. Naive CD8 T cell libraries were made from roughly 21,000 to 960,000 sorted cells using 10%, 30% or 50% of purified RNA. Naive CD8 T cells were FACS-sorted as CD8+CD4-CCR7+CD45RA+ on a BD FACSAria II into RLT Plus buffer. To test detection sensitivity, Jurkat RNA equal to some 11 TCR copies was added to samples of about 20,000-1,000,000 naive CD8 T cells. CD8 T cells were enriched with RosetteSep CD8+ T Cell Enrichment Cocktail and Ficoll-Paque, followed by ACK red cell lysis. Taken from the germline V gene (reference sequence), the CDR1 and CDR2 loops are MNHEY and SMNVEV. CDR3 length: 15 amino acids, cysteine to phenylalanine. Here the CDR3 DNA is all that survives: 45 bases in frame from base 1. A distance of 11 bases separates the germline ends of V and J, which lose 2 bases and 1 base respectively.

The sample comes from a study of molecular identifiers for immune sequencing clone quantification (dated by TCRdb to about 2018). In terms of the full investigation: For a replicate experiment, the RNA from either approximately 20,000 or 100,000 naive CD8 T cells was divided into five aliquots, and four of those aliquots went on to sequencing. The study was a methods study using CD8 T cells to benchmark molecular-identifier clustering-based TCR repertoire sequencing (MIDCIRS) and TCR RNA copy counting. Broad study findings and their caveats: When barcode sub-clustering was omitted, TCR diversity was inflated by chimeric consensus sequences, with chimeras reaching as high as 47%. Modeling gave about 3.2 recovered TCR RNA copies per cell versus around 10 by digital PCR, implying roughly 29% capture efficiency. The naive libraries included spiked-in Jurkat TCR RNA (about 9 copies' worth), and this Jurkat TCR RNA is not part of the donor repertoire. Even against a background of one million naive CD8 T cells, spiked-in Jurkat TCR RNA amounting to a single cell's worth was reported to be detectable. Identical TCR molecules sharing a barcode could cause highly expanded clone sizes to be underestimated. In CMV-specific effector cells, over 99% of molecules were held by clones above 20 RNA copies, whereas under 1% of molecules were held by such clones in naive cells.

Library prep was done by PCR. The data were produced on an Illumina HiSeq 4000. Bulk TCR libraries were prepared as previously described, using TCR primers listed in Table S5. Purification of total RNA was performed with the Qiagen AllPrep DNA/RNA kit. Reads from multiple sequencing runs of the same library were pooled before analysis. The published analysis was carried out like this. Reads were retained only if their TCR constant sequence matched exactly, and those retained reads were trimmed to 150 nt and grouped according to their 12-nt molecular barcodes. Reads in each barcode group were sub-clustered using a 15% Levenshtein threshold, and a quality-weighted consensus sequence was built for each RNA molecule. Non-functional sequences were filtered out, along with any lower-count sequence sitting one edit away from another sequence. Barcode sub-clusters with fewer than 20% of the maximum read count were removed, based on fitting two negative binomial distributions. The public sequencing data were trimmed at Q25 with fastp and processed into clonotypes with MiXCR by TCRdb, which kept only in-frame beta chains. Duplicate CDR3 protein sequences are folded into a single record with the most common DNA and genes. None of the V and J calls come from the authors' own analysis; TCRdb made them. This sample gives about 640,000 distinct CDR3 sequences in total; about 20% of them show up just once. 0.7% to 1% of the sample rests with the top ten.

The rearranged segments are TRBV27 and TRBJ1-1, with no confident D gene call. Sequenced material: naive CD8+ T cells from blood, with Jurkat cell RNA spiked in. Reading the label with the study, this specimen's cell subset or site is: FACS-sorted CD8+CD4-CCR7+CD45RA+ naive T cells. The receptor's source is a human donor in good health. Some libraries in this study had Jurkat cell RNA spiked in. The CDR3: CASSLHFFANTEAFF. At the DNA level, the sequence is TGTGCCAGCAGTTTACACTTTTTTGCGAACACTGAAGCTTTCTTT.